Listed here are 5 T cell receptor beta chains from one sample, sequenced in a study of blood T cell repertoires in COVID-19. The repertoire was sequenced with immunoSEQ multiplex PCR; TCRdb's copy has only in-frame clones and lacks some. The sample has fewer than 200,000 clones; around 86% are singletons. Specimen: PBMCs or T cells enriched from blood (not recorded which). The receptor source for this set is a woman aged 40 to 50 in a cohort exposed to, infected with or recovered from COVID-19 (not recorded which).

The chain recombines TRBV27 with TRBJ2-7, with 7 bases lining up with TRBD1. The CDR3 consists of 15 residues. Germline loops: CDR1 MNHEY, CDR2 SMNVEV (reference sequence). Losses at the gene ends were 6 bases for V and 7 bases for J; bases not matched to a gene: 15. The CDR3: CASSRRGLRADEQYF. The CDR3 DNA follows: TGTGCCAGCAGCCGTAGGGGGCTTAGGGCGGATGAGCAGTACTTC.

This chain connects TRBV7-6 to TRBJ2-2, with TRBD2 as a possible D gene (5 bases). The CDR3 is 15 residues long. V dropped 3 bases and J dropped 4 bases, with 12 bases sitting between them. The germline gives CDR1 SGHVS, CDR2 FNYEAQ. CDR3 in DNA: TGTGCCAGCAGCTTTCTGACTGGGAGCACCGGGGAGCTGTTTTTT. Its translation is CASSFLTGSTGELFF.

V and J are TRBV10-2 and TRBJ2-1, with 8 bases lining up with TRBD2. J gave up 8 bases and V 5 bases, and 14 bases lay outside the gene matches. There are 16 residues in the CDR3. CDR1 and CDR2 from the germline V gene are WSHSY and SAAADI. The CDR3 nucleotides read TGCGCCAGCAGTCGTTCGAGCGGGGGCCCTTTGGATGAGCAGTTCTTC. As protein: CASSRSSGGPLDEQFF.

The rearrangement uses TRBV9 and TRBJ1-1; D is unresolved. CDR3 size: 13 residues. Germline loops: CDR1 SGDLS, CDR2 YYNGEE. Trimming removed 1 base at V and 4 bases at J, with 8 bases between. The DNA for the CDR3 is TGTGCCAGCAGCGTACACGTTAGCACTGAAGCTTTCTTT. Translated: CASSVHVSTEAFF.

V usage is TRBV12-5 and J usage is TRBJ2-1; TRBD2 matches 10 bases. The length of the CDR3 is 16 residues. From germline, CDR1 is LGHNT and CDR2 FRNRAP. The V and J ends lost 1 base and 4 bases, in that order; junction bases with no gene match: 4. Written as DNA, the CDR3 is TGTGCTAGTGGTTTGGAAATAGCGGGGGGATACAATGAGCAGTTCTTC. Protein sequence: CASGLEIAGGYNEQFF.